This T cell receptor (beta chain) was documented in a study of cytomegalovirus exposure and HLA in healthy donors. Germline loops: CDR1 LNHDA, CDR2 SQIVND (reference sequence). CDR3 size: 15 residues. V shed 4 bases, J shed 2 bases, and the junction held 4 bases outside the gene matches. The study ran its PCR with 60 Vbeta and 13 Jbeta primers. The repertoire was sequenced with immunoSEQ multiplex PCR; TCRdb's copy has only in-frame clones and lacks some. Among about 190,000 clones listed, over 60% were seen once. This clone was seen just once. The TCR was taken from a woman aged 40 to 50 in good health and CMV-seronegative. Specimen: PBMCs. V and J are TRBV19 and TRBJ2-1, with 8 bases aligning to TRBD1. The CDR3 here is CASSSRQGTYNEQFF. The CDR3 bases are TGTGCCAGTAGTAGCCGACAGGGGACCTACAATGAGCAGTTCTTC.